The 4 T cell receptor beta chains reported below all come from one sample, sequenced in a study of blood T cell repertoires in COVID-19. The repertoire was sequenced with immunoSEQ multiplex PCR; TCRdb's copy has only in-frame clones and lacks some. The table lists approximately 210,000 clones, around 91% of them singletons, with 4% to 6% in the top ten. The specimen sequenced was peripheral blood. These receptors were taken from a woman in her thirties or forties with acute or convalescent COVID-19.

This sequence joins TRBV10-3 and TRBJ2-2, with 11 bases identical to TRBD2. V lost 4 bases, J lost 3 bases, and 4 bases stayed unmatched. There are 16 residues in the CDR3. The germline gives CDR1 ENHRY, CDR2 SYGVKD. The CDR3 loop reads CAISGGLAVDTGELFF. CDR3 DNA: TGTGCCATCAGTGGGGGACTAGCGGTAGACACCGGGGAGCTGTTTTTT.

V and J are TRBV19 and TRBJ1-2; no firm D call. This CDR3 is built from 15 residues. The germline V gene has CDR1 LNHDA and CDR2 SQIVND (reference sequence). The V and J ends lost 3 bases and 0 bases respectively, with 11 bases between them. DNA of the CDR3: TGTGCCAGTAGTATTTTACAGAACACTAACTATGGCTACACCTTC. It specifies CASSILQNTNYGYTF.

The chain uses TRBV30 and TRBJ2-5, with TRBD1 identical over 11 bases. CDR1 and CDR2 from the germline V gene are GTSNPN and SVGIG (reference sequence). The CDR3 loop spans 19 amino acids. V trimming: 4 bases; J trimming: 9 bases; junction bases outside the gene matches: 25. CDR3: CAWMGQGGPPGFFTQAQYF. The CDR3 nucleotides are TGTGCCTGGATGGGACAGGGGGGCCCCCCTGGTTTTTTCACACAGGCCCAGTACTTC.

The CDR3 region has the DNA TGTGCCGTCGATCGGACGGGGGGCTACAATGAGCAGTTCTTC. Its protein is CAVDRTGGYNEQFF. The chain links TRBV2 to TRBJ2-1; TRBD2 matches at 7 bases. The germline CDR1 and CDR2 sequences are SNHLY and FYNNEI. The CDR3 totals 14 residues. The J segment lost 3 bases and the V segment lost 11 bases, leaving 10 bases of the junction unmatched.